Here is one T cell receptor (beta chain) with its context. Its target is not known. Data came from immunoSEQ multiplex PCR; TCRdb stores just in-frame clones and leaves some out. The sample contains tens of thousands of clones, 80% to 85% of which appear only once. The data are from a study of graft-versus-host responses after intestinal transplantation. Whole-study context: All recipients were given anti-thymocyte globulin induction, and tacrolimus and steroids were then administered for about three years. Study-wide findings and caveats: The marrow of recipients harbored GvH clones, and ileum or blood showed some of them first.

V was clipped by 0 bases and J by 1 base; unmatched bases: 8. This CDR3 has 19 residues. CDR1 and CDR2 (germline): SGDLS, YYNGEE. The source material was unstimulated CD8+ T cells sorted from spleen or lymph node cells, sampled before intestinal transplant. The V gene is TRBV9, the J gene TRBJ2-4, with TRBD2 matching 12 bases. The clonotype originates from a human donor who received an intestinal transplant. As DNA, the CDR3 is TGTGCCAGCAGCGTAGAGGGAGCTAGCGGGGGGGGCGCCAAAAACATTCAGTACTTC. Amino acid sequence: CASSVEGASGGGAKNIQYF.